This entry lists 10 T cell receptor beta chains sequenced from one sample in a study of cytomegalovirus exposure and HLA in healthy donors. Both 60 Vbeta primers and 13 Jbeta primers went into the PCR. Clones were read by immunoSEQ multiplex PCR, and TCRdb kept only the in-frame ones, dropping some. The sample lists roughly 82,000 clones, 55% to 85% seen once, with around 10% in the top ten. The sample consisted of PBMCs. These receptors all stem from a woman aged 40 to 50 in good health and CMV-seropositive.

This clone was picked up a small number of times. The junction departs from the called germline gene at one end, perhaps through a read error. CDR3 amino acids: CASSQPGQNPEAFF. The CDR3 nucleotides are TGCGCCAGCAGCCAACCGGGACAGAACCCTGAAGCTTTCTTT. V usage is TRBV5-1 and J usage is TRBJ1-1; 7 nucleotides align to TRBD1. The CDR3 length is 14 residues. Germline CDR1 reads SGHRS; CDR2 reads YFSETQ.

This clone was seen only once. J is TRBJ1-1 and V is TRBV5-1, with unresolved D. The CDR3 sequence is 15 residues long. Per the germline V gene, CDR1 is SGHRS and CDR2 is YFSETQ. Trimming cost V 3 bases and J 5 bases, with 17 bases left between them. CDR3 sequence: CASSSIPGAGTEAFF. CDR3 DNA sequence: TGCGCCAGCAGCTCGATACCGGGAGCGGGGACTGAAGCTTTCTTT.

The gene calls are TRBV5-1 and TRBJ2-5; D is perhaps TRBD2 (5 bases). This CDR3 has 14 residues. The V and J ends lost 4 bases and 0 bases respectively, with 10 bases between them. Germline V gene lookup returns CDR1 SGHRS and CDR2 YFSETQ. CDR3: CASSPRADQETQYF. CDR3 nucleotides: TGCGCCAGCAGCCCAAGAGCGGACCAAGAGACCCAGTACTTC.

The chain combines TRBV5-1 with TRBJ1-2; TRBD1 matches at 9 bases. This CDR3 has 14 amino acids. The trim removed 3 bases at V and 4 bases at J, leaving 4 bases unmatched. Germline V lookup: CDR1 SGHRS, CDR2 YFSETQ. The DNA of the CDR3 is TGCGCCAGCAGCTCTGGACAGGGGATCTATGGCTACACCTTC. Its translation: CASSSGQGIYGYTF.

This chain links TRBV6-1 with TRBJ1-1; D not resolved. Per germline, CDR1 MNHNS and CDR2 SASEGT. Trimming left V 5 bases short and J 1 base short, with 5 bases between. CDR3 length: 12 amino acids. CDR3 sequence (DNA): TGTGCCAGCAGTCGACAGAACACTGAAGCTTTCTTT. This gives the protein CASSRQNTEAFF.

The CDR3 DNA sequence: TGTGCCAGCATTACTGGCGGGGTACATAATCAGCCCCAGCATTTT. Its translation: CASITGGVHNQPQHF. V gene TRBV28 combines with J gene TRBJ1-5; D gene unclear. The V end was cut by 7 bases, the J end by 4 bases, with 17 bases between. The CDR3 loop spans 15 amino acids. Germline-derived CDR1 and CDR2 are MDHEN and SYDVKM.

The chain uses TRBV28 and TRBJ1-6; D might be TRBD1 (6 bases). The CDR3 has 13 residues. Per the germline V gene, CDR1 is MDHEN and CDR2 is SYDVKM. The V and J ends lost 7 bases and 10 bases respectively, with 14 bases between them. The CDR3 region is CASISTGISPLHF. CDR3 in DNA: TGTGCCAGCATCTCCACAGGGATATCACCCCTCCACTTT. The full variable domain, its missing parts supplied by reference TRBV28 and TRBJ1-6, is DVKVTQSSRYLVKRTGEKVFLECVQDMDHENMFWYRQDPGLGLRLIYFSYDVKMKEKGDIPEGYSVSREKKERFSLILESASTNQTSMYLCASISTGISPLHFGNGTRLTVT.

The chain is built from TRBV5-8 and TRBJ1-1, with D uncertain. V was shortened by 4 bases and J by 7 bases, with 14 bases between the two germline ends. CDR3 length: 13 amino acids. Germline V CDR1 and CDR2: SGHTS, YDEGEE. The CDR3 bases are TGTGCCAGCAGCACCGGAGGCCAGATTGAAGCTTTCTTT. Its protein is CASSTGGQIEAFF. Filled out from reference TRBV5-8 and TRBJ1-1, the complete variable domain reads EAGVTQSPTHLIKTRGQQATLRCSPISGHTSVYWYQQALGLGLQFLLWYDEGEERNRGNFPPRFSGRQFPNYSSELNVNALELEDSALYLCASSTGGQIEAFFGQGTRLTVV.

This clone came up once. CDR3 nucleotide sequence: TGCGCCAGCCGGGGGGGGATGAATGAAAAACTGTTTTTT. Encoded protein: CASRGGMNEKLFF. This chain links TRBV5-1 with TRBJ1-4, with a weak D call TRBD1 (5 bases). The length of the CDR3 is 13 residues. Trimming removed 7 bases from V and 5 bases from J, with 12 bases in between. Germline-derived CDR1 and CDR2 are SGHRS and YFSETQ.

The J gene is TRBJ1-4, the V gene TRBV15; no clear D. This CDR3 has 15 amino acids. Germline CDR1 LNHNV, CDR2 YYDKDF (reference sequence). V dropped 3 bases and J dropped 2 bases, with 10 bases sitting between them. The chain's CDR3 is CATSRDGLTNEKLFF. The CDR3 DNA is TGTGCCACCAGCAGGGATGGGCTTACTAATGAAAAACTGTTTTTT.